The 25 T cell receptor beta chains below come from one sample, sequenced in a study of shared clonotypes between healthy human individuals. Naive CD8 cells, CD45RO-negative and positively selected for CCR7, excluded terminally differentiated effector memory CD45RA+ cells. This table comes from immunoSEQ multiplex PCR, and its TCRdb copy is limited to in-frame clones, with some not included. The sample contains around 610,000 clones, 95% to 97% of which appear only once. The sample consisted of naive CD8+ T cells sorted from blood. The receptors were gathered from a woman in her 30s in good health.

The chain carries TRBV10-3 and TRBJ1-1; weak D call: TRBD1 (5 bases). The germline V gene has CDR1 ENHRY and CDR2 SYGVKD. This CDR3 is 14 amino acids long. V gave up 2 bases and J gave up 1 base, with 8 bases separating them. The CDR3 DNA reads TGTGCCATCAGTGAGAACAGGAGGAACACTGAAGCTTTCTTT. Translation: CAISENRRNTEAFF.

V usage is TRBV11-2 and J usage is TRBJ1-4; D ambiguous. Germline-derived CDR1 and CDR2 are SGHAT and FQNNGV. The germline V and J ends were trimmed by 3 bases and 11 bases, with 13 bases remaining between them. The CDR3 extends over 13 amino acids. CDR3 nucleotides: TGTGCCAGCAGCTTGGCGGAACAGTGGAAACTGTTTTTT. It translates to CASSLAEQWKLFF.

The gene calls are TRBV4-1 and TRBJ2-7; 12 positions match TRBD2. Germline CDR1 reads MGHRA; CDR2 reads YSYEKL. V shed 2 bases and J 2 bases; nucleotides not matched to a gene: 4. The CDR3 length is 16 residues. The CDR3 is CASSQRTSGATYEQYF. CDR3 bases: TGCGCCAGCAGCCAACGGACTAGCGGGGCTACCTACGAGCAGTACTTC.

DNA of the CDR3: TGTGCCTGGAGTCTAGGCCCCCGACTAGCGGGAGGGGGAGATACGCAGTATTTT. This translates into CAWSLGPRLAGGGDTQYF. This chain links TRBV30 with TRBJ2-3, with 14 bases matching TRBD2. The CDR3 covers 18 residues. The trim removed 2 bases at V and 5 bases at J, leaving 12 bases unmatched. Germline V gene data show CDR1 as GTSNPN and CDR2 as SVGIG (reference sequence).

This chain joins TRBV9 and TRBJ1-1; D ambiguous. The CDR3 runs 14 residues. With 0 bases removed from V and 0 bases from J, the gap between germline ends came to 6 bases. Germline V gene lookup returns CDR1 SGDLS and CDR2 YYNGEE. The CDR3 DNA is TGTGCCAGCAGCGTAGGGACGATGAACACTGAAGCTTTCTTT. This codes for CASSVGTMNTEAFF.

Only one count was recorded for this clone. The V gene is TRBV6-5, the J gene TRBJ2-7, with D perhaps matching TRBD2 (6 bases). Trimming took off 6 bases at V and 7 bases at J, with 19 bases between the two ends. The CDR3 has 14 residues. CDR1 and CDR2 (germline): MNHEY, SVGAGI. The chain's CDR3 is CASREGLTLREQYF. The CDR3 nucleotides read TGTGCCAGCAGGGAGGGACTTACTCTACGAGAGCAGTACTTC.

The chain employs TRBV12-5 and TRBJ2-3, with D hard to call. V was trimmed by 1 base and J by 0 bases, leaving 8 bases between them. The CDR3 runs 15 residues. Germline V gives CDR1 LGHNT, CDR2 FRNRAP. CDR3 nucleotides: TGTGCTAGTGGTTTGGGCCCTACTAGCACAGATACGCAGTATTTT. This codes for CASGLGPTSTDTQYF.

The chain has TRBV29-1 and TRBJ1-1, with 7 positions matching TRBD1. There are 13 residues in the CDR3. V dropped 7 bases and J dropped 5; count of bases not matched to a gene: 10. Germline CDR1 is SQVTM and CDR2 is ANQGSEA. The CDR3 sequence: CSAGTALATEAFF. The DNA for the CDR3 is TGCAGCGCAGGGACAGCCCTGGCGACTGAAGCTTTCTTT. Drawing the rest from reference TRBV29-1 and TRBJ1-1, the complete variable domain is SAVISQKPSRDICQRGTSLTIQCQVDSQVTMMFWYRQQPGQSLTLIATANQGSEATYESGFVIDKFPISRPNLTFSTLTVSNMSPEDSSIYLCSAGTALATEAFFGQGTRLTVV.

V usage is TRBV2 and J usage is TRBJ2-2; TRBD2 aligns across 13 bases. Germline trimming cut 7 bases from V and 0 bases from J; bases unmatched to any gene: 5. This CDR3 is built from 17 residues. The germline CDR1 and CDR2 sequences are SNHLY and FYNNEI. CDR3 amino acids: CASTKGTSGANTGELFF. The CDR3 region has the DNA TGTGCCAGCACTAAAGGGACTAGCGGGGCGAACACCGGGGAGCTGTTTTTT.

Written as DNA, the CDR3 is TGTGCCAGCAGTTTTACGGGACATTTAAATTACGAGCAGTACTTC. Amino acids: CASSFTGHLNYEQYF. This rearrangement joins TRBV28 to TRBJ2-7; a possible D gene is TRBD1 (6 bases). The CDR3 runs to 15 residues. CDR1 MDHEN and CDR2 SYDVKM come from the germline V gene. V lost 3 bases and J 4 bases, leaving 16 bases between the germline ends.

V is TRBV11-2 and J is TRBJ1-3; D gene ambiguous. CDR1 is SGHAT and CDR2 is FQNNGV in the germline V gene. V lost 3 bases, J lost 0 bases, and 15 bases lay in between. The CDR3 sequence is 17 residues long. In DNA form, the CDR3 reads TGTGCCAGCAGCTTGTTATTGGGCCTCACCTCTGGAAACACCATATATTTT. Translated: CASSLLLGLTSGNTIYF. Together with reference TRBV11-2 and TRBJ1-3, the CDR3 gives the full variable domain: EAGVAQSPRYKIIEKRQSVAFWCNPISGHATLYWYQQILGQGPKLLIQFQNNGVVDDSQLPKDRFSAERLKGVDSTLKIQPAKLEDSAVYLCASSLLLGLTSGNTIYFGEGSWLTVV.

CDR3 sequence reads: CASSQVLGLQGTYGYTF. The CDR3 DNA sequence: TGCGCCAGCAGCCAAGTATTGGGGCTTCAGGGAACCTATGGCTACACCTTC. The chain joins TRBV4-1 to TRBJ1-2; tentatively, D is TRBD1 (5 bases). Germline V gene data show CDR1 as MGHRA and CDR2 as YSYEKL. The CDR3 is 17 amino acids. V was clipped by 1 base and J by 4 bases, with 19 bases between them.

The DNA for the CDR3 is TGTGCCAGCAGCCCAGGGACAGGGGGCGAGCAGTACTTC. It translates to CASSPGTGGEQYF. The genes are TRBV7-9 and TRBJ2-7; the match to TRBD1 covers 11 bases. The CDR3 sequence is 13 residues long. Trimming at V came to 5 bases and at J to 6 bases, leaving 3 bases not matched to a gene. Germline V gene lookup returns CDR1 SEHNR and CDR2 FQNEAQ (reference sequence).

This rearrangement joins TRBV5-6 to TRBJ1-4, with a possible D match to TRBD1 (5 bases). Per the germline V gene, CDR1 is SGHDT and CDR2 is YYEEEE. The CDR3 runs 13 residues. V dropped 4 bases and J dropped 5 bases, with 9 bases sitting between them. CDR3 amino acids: CASSQGANEKLFF. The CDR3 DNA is TGTGCCAGCAGCCAGGGAGCGAATGAAAAACTGTTTTTT.

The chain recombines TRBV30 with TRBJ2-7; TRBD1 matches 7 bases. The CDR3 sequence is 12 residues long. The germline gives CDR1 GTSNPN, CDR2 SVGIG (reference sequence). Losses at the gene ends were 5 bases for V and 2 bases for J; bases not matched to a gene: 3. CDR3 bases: TGTGCCTGGGAGACAGGGCCCTACGAGCAGTACTTC. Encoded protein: CAWETGPYEQYF.

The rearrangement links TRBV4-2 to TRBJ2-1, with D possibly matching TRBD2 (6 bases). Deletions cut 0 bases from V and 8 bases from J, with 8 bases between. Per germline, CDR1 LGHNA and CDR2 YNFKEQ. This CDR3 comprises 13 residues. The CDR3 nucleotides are TGTGCCAGCAGCCAAGAGGGGGACTATGAGCAGTTCTTC. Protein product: CASSQEGDYEQFF.

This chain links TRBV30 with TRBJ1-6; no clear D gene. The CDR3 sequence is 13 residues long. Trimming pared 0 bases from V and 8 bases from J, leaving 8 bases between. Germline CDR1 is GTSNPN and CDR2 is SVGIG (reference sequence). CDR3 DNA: TGTGCCTGGAGTGTTTGGGAGGATTCACCCCTCCACTTT. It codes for CAWSVWEDSPLHF.

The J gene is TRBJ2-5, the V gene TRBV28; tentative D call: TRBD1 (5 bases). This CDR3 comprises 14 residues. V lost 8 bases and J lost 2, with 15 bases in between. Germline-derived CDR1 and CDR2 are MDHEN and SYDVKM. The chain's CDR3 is CASGKTEAQETQYF. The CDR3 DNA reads TGTGCCAGCGGGAAGACAGAGGCACAAGAGACCCAGTACTTC.

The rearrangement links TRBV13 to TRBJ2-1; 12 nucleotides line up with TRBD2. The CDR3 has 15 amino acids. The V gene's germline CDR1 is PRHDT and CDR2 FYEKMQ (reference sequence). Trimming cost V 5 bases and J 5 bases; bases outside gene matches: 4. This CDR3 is CASSLRLAGDNEQFF. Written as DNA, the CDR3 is TGTGCCAGCAGCCTTCGACTAGCGGGAGACAATGAGCAGTTCTTC.

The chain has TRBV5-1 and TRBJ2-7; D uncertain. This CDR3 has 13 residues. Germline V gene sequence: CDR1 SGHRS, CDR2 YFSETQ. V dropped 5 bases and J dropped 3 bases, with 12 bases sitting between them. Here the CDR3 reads CASSEDIYYEQYF. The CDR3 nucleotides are TGCGCCAGCAGTGAAGACATCTACTACGAGCAGTACTTC.

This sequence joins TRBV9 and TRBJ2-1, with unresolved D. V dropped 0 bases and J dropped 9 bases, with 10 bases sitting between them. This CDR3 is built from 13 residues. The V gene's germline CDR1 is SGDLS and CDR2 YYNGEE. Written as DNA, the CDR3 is TGTGCCAGCAGCGTAGTACCCAGCACTGAGCAGTTCTTC. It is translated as CASSVVPSTEQFF.

CDR3 in amino acids: CASSYVLATDTQYF. The CDR3 bases are TGTGCCAGCAGTTACGTCTTAGCTACAGATACGCAGTATTTT. The chain combines TRBV6-5 with TRBJ2-3; unclear D gene. The germline V gene encodes CDR1 MNHEY and CDR2 SVGAGI. The CDR3 is 14 amino acids. The V end lost 2 bases, the J end lost 3 bases, and 9 bases lay between the germline ends.

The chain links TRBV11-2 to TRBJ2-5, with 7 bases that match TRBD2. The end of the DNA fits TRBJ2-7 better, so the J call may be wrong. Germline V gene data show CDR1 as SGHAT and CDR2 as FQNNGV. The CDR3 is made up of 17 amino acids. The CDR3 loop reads CASSLGVIRRESHEQYF. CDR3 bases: TGTGCCAGCAGCTTAGGAGTTATCAGGCGGGAGTCCCACGAGCAGTACTTC.

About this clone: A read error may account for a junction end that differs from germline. The CDR3 region is CASRFGTGGSNEQYF. In nucleotides, the CDR3 is TGTGCCAGCAGGTTTGGGACAGGGGGCTCCAACGAGCAGTACTTC. The chain employs TRBV2 and TRBJ2-7, with TRBD1 matching 12 bases. Germline V gene lookup returns CDR1 SNHLY and CDR2 FYNNEI. The CDR3 consists of 15 residues. The entire variable domain, with the rest obtained from reference TRBV2 and TRBJ2-7, is as follows: EPEVTQTPSHQVTQMGQEVILRCVPISNHLYFYWYRQILGQKVEFLVSFYNNEISEKSEIFDDQFSVERPDGSNFTLKIRSTKLEDSAMYFCASRFGTGGSNEQYFGPGTRLTVT.

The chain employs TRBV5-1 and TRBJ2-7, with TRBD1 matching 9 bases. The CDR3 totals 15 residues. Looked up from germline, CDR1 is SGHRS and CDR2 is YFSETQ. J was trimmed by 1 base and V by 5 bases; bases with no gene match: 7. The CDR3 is CASREDRGASYEQYF. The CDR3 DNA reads TGCGCCAGCAGGGAAGACAGGGGGGCTTCCTACGAGCAGTACTTC.